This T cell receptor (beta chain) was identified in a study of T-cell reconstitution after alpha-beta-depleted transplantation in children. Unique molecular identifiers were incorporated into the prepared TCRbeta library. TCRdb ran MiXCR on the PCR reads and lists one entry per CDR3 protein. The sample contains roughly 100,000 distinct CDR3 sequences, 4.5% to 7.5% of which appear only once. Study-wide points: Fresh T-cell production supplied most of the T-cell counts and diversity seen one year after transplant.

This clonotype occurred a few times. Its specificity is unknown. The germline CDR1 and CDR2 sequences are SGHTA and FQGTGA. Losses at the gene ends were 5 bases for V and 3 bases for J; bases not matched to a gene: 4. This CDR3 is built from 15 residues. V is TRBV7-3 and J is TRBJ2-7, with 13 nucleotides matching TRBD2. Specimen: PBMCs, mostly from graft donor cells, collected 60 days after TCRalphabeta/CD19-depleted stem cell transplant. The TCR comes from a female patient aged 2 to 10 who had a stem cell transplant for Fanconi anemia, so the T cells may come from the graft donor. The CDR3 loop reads CASSPGLAGFYEQYF. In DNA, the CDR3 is TGTGCCAGCAGCCCGGGACTAGCGGGATTCTACGAGCAGTACTTC.